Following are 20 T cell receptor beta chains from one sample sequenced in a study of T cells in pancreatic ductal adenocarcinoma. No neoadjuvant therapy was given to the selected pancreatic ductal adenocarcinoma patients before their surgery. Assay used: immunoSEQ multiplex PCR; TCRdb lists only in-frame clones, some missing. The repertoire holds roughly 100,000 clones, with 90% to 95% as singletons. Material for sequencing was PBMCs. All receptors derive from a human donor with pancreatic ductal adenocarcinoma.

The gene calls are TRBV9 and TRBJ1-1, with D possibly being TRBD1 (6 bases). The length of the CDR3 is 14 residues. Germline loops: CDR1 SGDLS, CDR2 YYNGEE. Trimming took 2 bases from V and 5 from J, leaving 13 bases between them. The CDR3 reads CASSVTGWGTEAFF. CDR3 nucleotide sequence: TGTGCCAGCAGCGTTACAGGGTGGGGGACTGAAGCTTTCTTT.

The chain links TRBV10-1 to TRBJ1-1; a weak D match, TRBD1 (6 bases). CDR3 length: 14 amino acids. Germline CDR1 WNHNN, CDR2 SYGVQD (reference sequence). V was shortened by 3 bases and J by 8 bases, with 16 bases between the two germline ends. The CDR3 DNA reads TGCGCCAGCAGTGACGGTAACAGGGTAGAGGAAGCTTTCTTT. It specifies CASSDGNRVEEAFF.

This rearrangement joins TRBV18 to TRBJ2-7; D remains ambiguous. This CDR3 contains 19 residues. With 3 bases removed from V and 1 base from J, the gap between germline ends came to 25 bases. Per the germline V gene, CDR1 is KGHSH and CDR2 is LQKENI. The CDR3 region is CASSPSVFGGYTISYEQYF. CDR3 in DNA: TGTGCCAGCTCACCGTCGGTGTTCGGCGGATATACCATTTCCTACGAGCAGTACTTC.

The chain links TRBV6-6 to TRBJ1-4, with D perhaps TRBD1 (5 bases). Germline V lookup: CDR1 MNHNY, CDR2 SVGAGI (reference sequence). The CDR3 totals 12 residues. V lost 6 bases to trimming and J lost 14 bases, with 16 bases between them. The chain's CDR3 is CASRQGEKGLFF. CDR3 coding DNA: TGTGCCAGCAGGCAGGGCGAAAAAGGGCTGTTTTTT.

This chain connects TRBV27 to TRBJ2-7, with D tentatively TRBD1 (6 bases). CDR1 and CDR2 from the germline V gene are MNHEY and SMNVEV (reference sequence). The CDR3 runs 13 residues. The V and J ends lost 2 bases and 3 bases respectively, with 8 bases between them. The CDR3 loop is CASSLADSYEQYF. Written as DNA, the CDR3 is TGTGCCAGCAGTTTAGCGGACAGCTACGAGCAGTACTTC.

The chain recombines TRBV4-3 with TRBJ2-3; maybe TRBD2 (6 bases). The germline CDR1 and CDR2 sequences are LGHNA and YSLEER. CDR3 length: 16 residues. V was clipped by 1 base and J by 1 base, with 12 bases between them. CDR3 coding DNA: TGCGCCAGCAGCCAAGGCCCCCCGGGGGGCACAGATACGCAGTATTTT. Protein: CASSQGPPGGTDTQYF.

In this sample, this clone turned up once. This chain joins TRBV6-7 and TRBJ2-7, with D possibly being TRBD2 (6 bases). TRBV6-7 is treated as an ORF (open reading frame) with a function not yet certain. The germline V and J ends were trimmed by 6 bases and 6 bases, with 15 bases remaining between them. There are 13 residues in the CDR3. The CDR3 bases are TGTGCCAGCAGCACCAACCGGGGGTTCGAGCAGTACTTC. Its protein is CASSTNRGFEQYF.

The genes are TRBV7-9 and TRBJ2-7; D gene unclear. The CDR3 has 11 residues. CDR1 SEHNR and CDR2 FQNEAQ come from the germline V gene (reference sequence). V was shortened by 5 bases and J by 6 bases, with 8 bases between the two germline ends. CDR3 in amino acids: CASSRQIEQYF. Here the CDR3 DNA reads TGTGCCAGCAGCCGCCAGATCGAGCAGTACTTC. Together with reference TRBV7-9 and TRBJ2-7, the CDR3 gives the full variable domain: DTGVSQNPRHKITKRGQNVTFRCDPISEHNRLYWYRQTLGQGPEFLTYFQNEAQLEKSRLLSDRFSAERPKGSFSTLEIQRTEQGDSAMYLCASSRQIEQYFGPGTRLTVT.

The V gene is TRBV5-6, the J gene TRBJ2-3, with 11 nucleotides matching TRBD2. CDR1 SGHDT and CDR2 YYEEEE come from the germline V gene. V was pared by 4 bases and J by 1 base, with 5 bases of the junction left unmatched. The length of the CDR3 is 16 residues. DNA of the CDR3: TGTGCCAGCAGCATCACTAGCGGGAGCCGCACAGATACGCAGTATTTT. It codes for CASSITSGSRTDTQYF.

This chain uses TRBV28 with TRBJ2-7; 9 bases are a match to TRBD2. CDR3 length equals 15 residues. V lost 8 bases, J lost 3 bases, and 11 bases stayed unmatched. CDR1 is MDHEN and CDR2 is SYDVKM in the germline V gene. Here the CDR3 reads CASLTRNSGSYEQYF. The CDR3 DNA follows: TGTGCCAGCCTTACACGTAATAGCGGGAGCTACGAGCAGTACTTC.

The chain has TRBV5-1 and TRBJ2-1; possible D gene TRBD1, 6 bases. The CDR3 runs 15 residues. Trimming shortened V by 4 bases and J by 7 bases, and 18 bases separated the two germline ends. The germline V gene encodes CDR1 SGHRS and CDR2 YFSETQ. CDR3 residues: CASSLSTTGANEQFF. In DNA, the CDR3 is TGCGCCAGCAGCCTGTCAACGACAGGAGCGAATGAGCAGTTCTTC. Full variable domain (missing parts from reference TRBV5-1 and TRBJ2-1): KAGVTQTPRYLIKTRGQQVTLSCSPISGHRSVSWYQQTPGQGLQFLFEYFSETQRNKGNFPGRFSGRQFSNSRSEMNVSTLELGDSALYLCASSLSTTGANEQFFGPGTRLTVL.

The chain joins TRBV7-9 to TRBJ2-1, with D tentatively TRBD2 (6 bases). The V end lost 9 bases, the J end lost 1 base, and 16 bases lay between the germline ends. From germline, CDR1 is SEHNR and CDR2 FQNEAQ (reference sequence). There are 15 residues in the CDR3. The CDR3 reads CASSTGLTSYNEQFF. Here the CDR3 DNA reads TGTGCCAGTTCTACTGGACTAACGTCCTACAATGAGCAGTTCTTC.

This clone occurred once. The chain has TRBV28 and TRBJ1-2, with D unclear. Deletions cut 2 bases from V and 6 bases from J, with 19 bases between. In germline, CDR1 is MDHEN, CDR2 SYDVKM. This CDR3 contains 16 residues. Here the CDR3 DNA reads TGTGCCAGCAGTTTAAAGGGTCTAGAGAGGGCGAATGGCTACACCTTC. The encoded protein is CASSLKGLERANGYTF.

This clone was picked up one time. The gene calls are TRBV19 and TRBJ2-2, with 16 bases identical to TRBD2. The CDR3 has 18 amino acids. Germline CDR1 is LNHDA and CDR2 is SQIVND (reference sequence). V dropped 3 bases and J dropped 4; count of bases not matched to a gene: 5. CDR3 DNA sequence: TGTGCCAGTAGTATTCCGGGACTAGCGGGAGGGGGCACCGGGGAGCTGTTTTTT. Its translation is CASSIPGLAGGGTGELFF.

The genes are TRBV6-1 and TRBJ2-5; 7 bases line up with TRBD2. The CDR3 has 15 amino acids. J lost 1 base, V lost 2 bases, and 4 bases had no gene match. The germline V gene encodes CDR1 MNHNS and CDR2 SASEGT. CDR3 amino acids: CASSELGGSQETQYF. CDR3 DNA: TGTGCCAGCAGTGAATTGGGCGGGAGCCAAGAGACCCAGTACTTC.

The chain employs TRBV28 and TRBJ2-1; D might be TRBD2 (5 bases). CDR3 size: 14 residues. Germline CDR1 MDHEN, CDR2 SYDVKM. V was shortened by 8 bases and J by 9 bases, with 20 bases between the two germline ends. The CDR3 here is CASSREYRLGEQFF. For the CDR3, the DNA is TGTGCCAGCTCAAGGGAGTACCGGTTGGGTGAGCAGTTCTTC.

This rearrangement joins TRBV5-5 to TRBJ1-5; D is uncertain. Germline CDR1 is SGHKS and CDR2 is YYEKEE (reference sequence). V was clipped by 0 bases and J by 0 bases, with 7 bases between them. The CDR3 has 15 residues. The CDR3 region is CASSLVAYSNQPQHF. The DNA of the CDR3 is TGTGCCAGCAGCTTGGTGGCTTATAGCAATCAGCCCCAGCATTTT.

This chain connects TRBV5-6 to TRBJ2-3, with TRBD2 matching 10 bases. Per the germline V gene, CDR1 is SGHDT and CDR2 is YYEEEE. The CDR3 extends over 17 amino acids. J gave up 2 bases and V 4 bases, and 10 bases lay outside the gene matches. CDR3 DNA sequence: TGTGCCAGCAGCCTTCTCAAGACTAGCGGGTACACAGATACGCAGTATTTT. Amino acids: CASSLLKTSGYTDTQYF.

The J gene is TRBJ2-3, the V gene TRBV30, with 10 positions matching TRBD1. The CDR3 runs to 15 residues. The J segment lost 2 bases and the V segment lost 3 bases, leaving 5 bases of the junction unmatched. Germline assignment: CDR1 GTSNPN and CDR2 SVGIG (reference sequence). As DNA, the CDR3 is TGTGCCTGGAGGGGGACAGGGGACTCCACAGATACGCAGTATTTT. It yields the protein CAWRGTGDSTDTQYF.

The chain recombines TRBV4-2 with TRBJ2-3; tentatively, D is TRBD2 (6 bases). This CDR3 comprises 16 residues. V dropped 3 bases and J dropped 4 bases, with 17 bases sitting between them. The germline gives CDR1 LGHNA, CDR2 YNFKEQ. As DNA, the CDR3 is TGTGCCAGCAGCCACTCATTGGGGGAGGTGTCAGATACGCAGTATTTT. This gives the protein CASSHSLGEVSDTQYF.